This is a list of T cell receptor beta chains from one sample in a study of PD-1 blockade in mismatch repair-deficient tumors. Sequencing was performed with immunoSEQ multiplex PCR; in TCRdb, only in-frame clones are kept and a portion is missing. The table lists approximately 100,000 clones, about four fifths of them singletons. The source was peripheral blood, collected around 8 months after starting pembrolizumab. All receptors come from an adult with mismatch repair-deficient cancer. Each CDR3 is given with its conserved first and last residue. The D gene is left open where the match is weak. The size of a clone is reported for some rows only, either as once, few or many, or as a class for expanded clones.

v_call: TRBV27
clone_size: NA
d_call: NA
j_call: TRBJ1-5
cdr3_aa: CASSLLGGSQPQHF
cdr3_nt: TGTGCCAGCAGTTTATTAGGGGGGTCCCAGCCCCAGCATTTT

v_call: TRBV14
clone_size: NA
d_call: TRBD1
j_call: TRBJ2-7
cdr3_aa: CASSQWDSSSYEQYF
cdr3_nt: TGTGCCAGCAGCCAATGGGACAGCAGCTCCTACGAGCAGTACTTC

v_call: TRBV6-1
clone_size: NA
d_call: TRBD2
j_call: TRBJ2-7
cdr3_aa: CASSEGRGLAYEQYF
cdr3_nt: TGTGCCAGCAGTGAAGGTAGGGGACTAGCCTACGAGCAGTACTTC

v_call: TRBV9
clone_size: NA
d_call: NA
j_call: TRBJ2-2
cdr3_aa: CASSTAGPKNTGELFF
cdr3_nt: TGTGCCAGCAGCACCGCGGGACCGAAGAACACCGGGGAGCTGTTTTTT

v_call: TRBV29-1
clone_size: NA
d_call: TRBD1
j_call: TRBJ1-2
cdr3_aa: CSVVGQGNYGYTF
cdr3_nt: TGCAGCGTAGTAGGACAGGGAAACTATGGCTACACCTTC

v_call: TRBV7-9
clone_size: NA
d_call: TRBD1
j_call: TRBJ2-1
cdr3_aa: CASSLDRGHNEQFF
cdr3_nt: TGTGCCAGCAGCTTGGACAGGGGCCACAATGAGCAGTTCTTC

v_call: TRBV20-1
clone_size: NA
d_call: NA
j_call: TRBJ1-1
cdr3_aa: CSVGRTEAFF
cdr3_nt: TGCAGTGTGGGGCGAACTGAAGCTTTCTTT

v_call: TRBV6-1
clone_size: NA
d_call: NA
j_call: TRBJ1-5
cdr3_aa: CASSLYQPQHF
cdr3_nt: TGTGCCAGCAGTCTATATCAGCCCCAGCATTTT

v_call: TRBV5-1
clone_size: NA
d_call: NA
j_call: TRBJ2-7
cdr3_aa: CASSLDGSYEQYF
cdr3_nt: TGCGCCAGCAGCTTAGACGGTTCCTACGAGCAGTACTTC

v_call: TRBV7-8
clone_size: NA
d_call: TRBD1
j_call: TRBJ2-5
cdr3_aa: CASSVGTGGETQYF
cdr3_nt: TGTGCCAGCAGCGTCGGGACAGGGGGCGAGACCCAGTACTTC

v_call: TRBV12-2
clone_size: few
d_call: NA
j_call: TRBJ2-5
cdr3_aa: CASRGGGAETQYF
cdr3_nt: TGTGCAAGTCGGGGAGGGGGGGCAGAGACCCAGTACTTC

v_call: TRBV5-6
clone_size: NA
d_call: NA
j_call: TRBJ1-1
cdr3_aa: CASSPLGGRAEAFF
cdr3_nt: TGTGCCAGCAGCCCCCTCGGGGGAAGGGCTGAAGCTTTCTTT

v_call: TRBV7-6
clone_size: NA
d_call: NA
j_call: TRBJ2-5
cdr3_aa: CASIGVGAQYF
cdr3_nt: TGTGCCAGCATTGGGGTAGGGGCCCAGTACTTC

v_call: TRBV29-1
clone_size: NA
d_call: NA
j_call: TRBJ1-1
cdr3_aa: CSVAVGRMNTEAFF
cdr3_nt: TGCAGCGTTGCTGTAGGGCGGATGAACACTGAAGCTTTCTTT

v_call: TRBV27
clone_size: once
d_call: TRBD2
j_call: TRBJ2-7
cdr3_aa: CASSPGLAALAYEQYF
cdr3_nt: TGTGCCAGCAGCCCCGGACTAGCGGCCCTCGCCTACGAGCAGTACTTC

v_call: TRBV15
clone_size: once
d_call: NA
j_call: TRBJ1-1
cdr3_aa: CATSRDRRTEAFF
cdr3_nt: TGTGCCACCAGCAGAGACAGACGCACTGAAGCTTTCTTT

v_call: TRBV7-2
clone_size: NA
d_call: NA
j_call: TRBJ1-5
cdr3_aa: CASSQNREPQHF
cdr3_nt: TGTGCCAGCAGCCAGAACCGAGAGCCCCAGCATTTT

v_call: TRBV5-3
clone_size: NA
d_call: NA
j_call: TRBJ1-2
cdr3_aa: CASSQEANYGYTF
cdr3_nt: TGCGCCAGCAGCCAAGAAGCTAACTATGGCTACACCTTC

v_call: TRBV6-6
clone_size: NA
d_call: TRBD1
j_call: TRBJ1-4
cdr3_aa: CASSYSGGTAEKLFF
cdr3_nt: TGTGCCAGCAGTTACTCTGGGGGGACAGCTGAAAAACTGTTTTTT

v_call: TRBV5-1
clone_size: NA
d_call: TRBD2
j_call: TRBJ2-3
cdr3_aa: CASSLKLAGGGDTQYF
cdr3_nt: TGCGCCAGCAGCTTGAAACTAGCGGGAGGGGGAGATACGCAGTATTTT

v_call: TRBV2
clone_size: few
d_call: NA
j_call: TRBJ2-5
cdr3_aa: CASNGAGQETQYF
cdr3_nt: TGTGCCAGCAACGGGGCGGGGCAAGAGACCCAGTACTTC

v_call: TRBV5-1
clone_size: NA
d_call: NA
j_call: TRBJ2-5
cdr3_aa: CASSLGRPGTQETQYF
cdr3_nt: TGCGCCAGCAGCTTGGGGCGACCAGGGACTCAAGAGACCCAGTACTTC

v_call: TRBV7-2
clone_size: NA
d_call: NA
j_call: TRBJ1-1
cdr3_aa: CASSLVSRRTEAFF
cdr3_nt: TGTGCCAGCAGCTTGGTCAGCCGGCGTACTGAAGCTTTCTTT

v_call: TRBV19
clone_size: NA
d_call: NA
j_call: TRBJ2-7
cdr3_aa: CASSPRVGGLDEQYF
cdr3_nt: TGTGCCAGTAGTCCCCGGGTAGGGGGACTGGACGAGCAGTACTTC

v_call: TRBV7-2
clone_size: NA
d_call: NA
j_call: TRBJ1-3
cdr3_aa: CASSLDGDRSGNTIYF
cdr3_nt: TGTGCCAGCAGCTTAGACGGGGACCGCTCTGGAAACACCATATATTTT

v_call: TRBV14
clone_size: NA
d_call: TRBD1
j_call: TRBJ1-2
cdr3_aa: CASSQGGTGVRYTF
cdr3_nt: TGTGCCAGCAGCCAAGGGGGGACAGGGGTGAGATACACCTTC

v_call: TRBV5-5
clone_size: NA
d_call: NA
j_call: TRBJ1-3
cdr3_aa: CASSLWRTSGNTIYF
cdr3_nt: TGTGCCAGCAGCTTGTGGCGTACCTCTGGAAACACCATATATTTT

v_call: TRBV14
clone_size: few
d_call: TRBD2
j_call: TRBJ2-1
cdr3_aa: CASSQWDRFVAGGSYNEQFF
cdr3_nt: TGTGCCAGCAGCCAATGGGATCGGTTCGTGGCGGGAGGAAGCTACAATGAGCAGTTCTTC

v_call: TRBV5-5
clone_size: NA
d_call: NA
j_call: TRBJ2-7
cdr3_aa: CASIRTGTFPYEQYF
cdr3_nt: TGTGCCAGCATCCGGACCGGGACTTTTCCCTACGAGCAGTACTTC

v_call: TRBV4-1
clone_size: NA
d_call: NA
j_call: TRBJ2-5
cdr3_aa: CASSQDGKGKETQYF
cdr3_nt: TGCGCCAGCAGCCAAGATGGTAAGGGGAAAGAGACCCAGTACTTC